This TCR beta chain comes out of a study of cytomegalovirus exposure and HLA in healthy donors. The CDR3 contains 16 residues. Trimming took 4 bases from V and 4 from J; bases not matched to a gene: 6. Germline V lookup: CDR1 SGHRS, CDR2 YFSETQ. 13 Jbeta primers and 60 Vbeta primers were used for the PCR. Assay used: immunoSEQ multiplex PCR; TCRdb lists only in-frame clones, some missing. The repertoire holds 150,000 to 200,000 clones, with 70% to 80% as singletons. The sample taken for sequencing was PBMCs. The chain carries TRBV5-1 and TRBJ1-5; 12 bases fit TRBD1. The sequence was obtained from a woman between 40 and 50 years old in good health and CMV-seronegative. The CDR3 loop reads CASSPGDRGPNQPQHF. DNA of the CDR3: TGCGCCAGCAGCCCCGGGGACAGGGGGCCGAATCAGCCCCAGCATTTT.